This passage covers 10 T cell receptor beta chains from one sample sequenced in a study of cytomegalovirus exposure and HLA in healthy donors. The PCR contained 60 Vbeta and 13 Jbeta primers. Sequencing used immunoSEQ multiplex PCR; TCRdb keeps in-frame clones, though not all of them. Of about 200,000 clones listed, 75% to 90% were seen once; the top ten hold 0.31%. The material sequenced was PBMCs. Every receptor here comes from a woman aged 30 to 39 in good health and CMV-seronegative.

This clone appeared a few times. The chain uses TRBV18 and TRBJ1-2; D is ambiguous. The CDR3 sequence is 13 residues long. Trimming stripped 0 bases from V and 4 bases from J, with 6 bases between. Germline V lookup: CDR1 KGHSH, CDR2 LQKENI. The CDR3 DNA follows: TGTGCCAGCTCACCACCGGGCAGCTATGGCTACACCTTC. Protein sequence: CASSPPGSYGYTF.

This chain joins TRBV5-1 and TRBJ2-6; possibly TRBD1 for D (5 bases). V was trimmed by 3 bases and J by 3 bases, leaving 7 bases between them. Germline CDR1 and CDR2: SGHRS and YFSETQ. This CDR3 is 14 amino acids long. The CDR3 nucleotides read TGCGCCAGCAGCTCCACAGGTGGGGCCAACGTCCTGACTTTC. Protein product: CASSSTGGANVLTF.

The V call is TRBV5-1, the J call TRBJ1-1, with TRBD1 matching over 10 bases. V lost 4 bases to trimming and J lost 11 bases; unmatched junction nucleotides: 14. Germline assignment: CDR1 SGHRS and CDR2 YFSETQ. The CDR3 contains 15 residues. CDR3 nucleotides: TGCGCCAGCAGCCGGGACAGGGGAGGGGACCACTGGGCTTTCTTT. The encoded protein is CASSRDRGGDHWAFF. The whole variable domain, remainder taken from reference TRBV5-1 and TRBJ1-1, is KAGVTQTPRYLIKTRGQQVTLSCSPISGHRSVSWYQQTPGQGLQFLFEYFSETQRNKGNFPGRFSGRQFSNSRSEMNVSTLELGDSALYLCASSRDRGGDHWAFFGQGTRLTVV.

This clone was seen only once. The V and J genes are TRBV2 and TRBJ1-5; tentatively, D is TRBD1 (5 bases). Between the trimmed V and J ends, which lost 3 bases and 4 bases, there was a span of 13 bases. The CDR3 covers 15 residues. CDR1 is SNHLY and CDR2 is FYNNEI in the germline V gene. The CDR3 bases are TGTGCCAGCAGTGAGCGGGACTTCAGTAATCAGCCCCAGCATTTT. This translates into CASSERDFSNQPQHF.

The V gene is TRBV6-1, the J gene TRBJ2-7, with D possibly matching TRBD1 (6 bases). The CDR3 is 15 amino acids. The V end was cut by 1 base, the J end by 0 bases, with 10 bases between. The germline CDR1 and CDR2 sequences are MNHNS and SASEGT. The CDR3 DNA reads TGTGCCAGCAGTGAAGGACAGGCGAGCTCCTACGAGCAGTACTTC. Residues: CASSEGQASSYEQYF.

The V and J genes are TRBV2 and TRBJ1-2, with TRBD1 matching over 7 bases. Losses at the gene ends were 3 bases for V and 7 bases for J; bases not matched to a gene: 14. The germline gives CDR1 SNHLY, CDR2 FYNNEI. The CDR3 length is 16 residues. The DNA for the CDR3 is TGTGCCAGCAGTGAGTGGGCTGTGACGACAGGGAGTGGCTACACCTTC. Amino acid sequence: CASSEWAVTTGSGYTF. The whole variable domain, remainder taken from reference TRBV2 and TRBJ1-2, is EPEVTQTPSHQVTQMGQEVILRCVPISNHLYFYWYRQILGQKVEFLVSFYNNEISEKSEIFDDQFSVERPDGSNFTLKIRSTKLEDSAMYFCASSEWAVTTGSGYTFGSGTRLTVV.

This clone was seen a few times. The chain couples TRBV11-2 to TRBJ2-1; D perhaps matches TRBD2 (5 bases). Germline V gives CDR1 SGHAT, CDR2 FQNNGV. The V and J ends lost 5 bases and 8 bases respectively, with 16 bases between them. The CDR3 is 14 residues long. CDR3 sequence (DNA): TGTGCCAGCAGCCCTCGGGCGGGTGGATATGAGCAGTTCTTC. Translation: CASSPRAGGYEQFF.

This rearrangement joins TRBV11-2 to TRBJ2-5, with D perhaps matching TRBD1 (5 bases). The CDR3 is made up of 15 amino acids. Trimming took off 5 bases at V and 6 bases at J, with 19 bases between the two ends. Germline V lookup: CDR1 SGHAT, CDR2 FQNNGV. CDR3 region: CASSPWPGNRQTQYF. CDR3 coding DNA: TGTGCCAGCAGCCCCTGGCCAGGGAATAGACAGACCCAGTACTTC.

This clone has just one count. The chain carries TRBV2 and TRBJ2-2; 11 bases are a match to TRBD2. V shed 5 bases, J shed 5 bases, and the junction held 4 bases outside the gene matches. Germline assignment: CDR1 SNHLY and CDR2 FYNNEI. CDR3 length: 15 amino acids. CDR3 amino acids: CASSTSGRGTGELFF. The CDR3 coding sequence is TGTGCCAGCAGTACTAGCGGGAGAGGTACCGGGGAGCTGTTTTTT. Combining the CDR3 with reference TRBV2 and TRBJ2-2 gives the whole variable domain EPEVTQTPSHQVTQMGQEVILRCVPISNHLYFYWYRQILGQKVEFLVSFYNNEISEKSEIFDDQFSVERPDGSNFTLKIRSTKLEDSAMYFCASSTSGRGTGELFFGEGSRLTVL.

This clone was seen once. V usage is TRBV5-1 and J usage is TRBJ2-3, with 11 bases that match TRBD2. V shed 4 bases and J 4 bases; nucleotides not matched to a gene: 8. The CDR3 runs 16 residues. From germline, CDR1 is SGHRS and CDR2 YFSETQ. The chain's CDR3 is CASSPHGTSGADTQYF. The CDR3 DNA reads TGCGCCAGCAGCCCTCACGGGACTAGCGGAGCAGATACGCAGTATTTT.